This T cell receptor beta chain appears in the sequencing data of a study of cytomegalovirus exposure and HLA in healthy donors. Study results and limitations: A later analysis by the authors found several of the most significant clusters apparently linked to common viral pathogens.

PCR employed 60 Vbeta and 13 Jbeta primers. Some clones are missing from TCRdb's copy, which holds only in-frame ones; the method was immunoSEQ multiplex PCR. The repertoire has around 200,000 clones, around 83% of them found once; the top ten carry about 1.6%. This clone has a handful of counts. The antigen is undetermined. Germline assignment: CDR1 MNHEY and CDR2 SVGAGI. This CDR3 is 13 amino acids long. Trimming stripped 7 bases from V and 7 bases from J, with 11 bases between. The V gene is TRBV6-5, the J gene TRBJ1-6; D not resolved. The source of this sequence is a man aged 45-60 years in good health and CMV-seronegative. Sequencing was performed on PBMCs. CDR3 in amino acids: CASTLSGNSPLHF. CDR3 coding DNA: TGTGCCAGCACCCTCTCGGGGAATTCACCCCTCCACTTT.